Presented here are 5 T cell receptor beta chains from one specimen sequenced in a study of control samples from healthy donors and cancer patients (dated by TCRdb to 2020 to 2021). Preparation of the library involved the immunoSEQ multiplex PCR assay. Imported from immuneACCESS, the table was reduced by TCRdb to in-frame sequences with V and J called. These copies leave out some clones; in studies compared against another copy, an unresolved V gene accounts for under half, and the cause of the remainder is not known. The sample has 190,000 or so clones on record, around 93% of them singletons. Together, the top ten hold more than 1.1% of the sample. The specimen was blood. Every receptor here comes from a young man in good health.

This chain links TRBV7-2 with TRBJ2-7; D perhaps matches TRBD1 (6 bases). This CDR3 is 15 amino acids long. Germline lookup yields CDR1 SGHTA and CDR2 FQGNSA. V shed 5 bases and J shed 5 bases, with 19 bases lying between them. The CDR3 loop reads CASSDSYRARDEQYF. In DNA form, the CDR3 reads TGTGCCAGCAGCGATTCGTACAGGGCCCGCGACGAGCAGTACTTC.

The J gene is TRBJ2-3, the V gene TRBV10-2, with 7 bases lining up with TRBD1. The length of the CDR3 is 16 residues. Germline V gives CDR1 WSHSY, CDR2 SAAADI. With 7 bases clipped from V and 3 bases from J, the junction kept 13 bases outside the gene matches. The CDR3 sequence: CASKGGRGKGTDTQYF. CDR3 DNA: TGCGCCAGCAAAGGGGGCAGGGGGAAGGGGACAGATACGCAGTATTTT.

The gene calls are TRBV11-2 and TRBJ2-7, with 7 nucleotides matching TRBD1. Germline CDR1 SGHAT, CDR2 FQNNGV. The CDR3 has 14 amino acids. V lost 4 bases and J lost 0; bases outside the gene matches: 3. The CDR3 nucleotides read TGTGCCAGCAGCTCGACAGGGAGCTCCTACGAGCAGTACTTC. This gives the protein CASSSTGSSYEQYF. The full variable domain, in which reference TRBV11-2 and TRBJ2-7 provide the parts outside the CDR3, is EAGVAQSPRYKIIEKRQSVAFWCNPISGHATLYWYQQILGQGPKLLIQFQNNGVVDDSQLPKDRFSAERLKGVDSTLKIQPAKLEDSAVYLCASSSTGSSYEQYFGPGTRLTVT.

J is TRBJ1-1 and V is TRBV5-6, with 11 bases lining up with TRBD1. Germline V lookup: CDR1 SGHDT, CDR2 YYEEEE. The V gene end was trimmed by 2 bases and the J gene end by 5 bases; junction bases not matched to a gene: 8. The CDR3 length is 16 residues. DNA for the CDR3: TGTGCCAGCAGCTTTACTTCCGGGACAGGGGGAACTGAAGCTTTCTTT. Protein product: CASSFTSGTGGTEAFF.

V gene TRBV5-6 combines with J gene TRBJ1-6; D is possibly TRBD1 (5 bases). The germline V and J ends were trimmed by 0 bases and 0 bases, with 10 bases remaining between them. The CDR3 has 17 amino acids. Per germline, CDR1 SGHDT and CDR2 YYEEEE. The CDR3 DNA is TGTGCCAGCAGCTTGGCACAGGCGAGCTCCTATAATTCACCCCTCCACTTT. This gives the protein CASSLAQASSYNSPLHF.